These T cell receptor beta chains were read from a single sample in a study of blood T cell repertoires in COVID-19. Sequencing used immunoSEQ multiplex PCR; TCRdb keeps in-frame clones, though not all of them. The repertoire consists of about 440,000 clones, with about 89% occurring once and the leading ten covering 4.3%. The sample was peripheral blood. Receptor source: a woman in her 30s with acute or convalescent COVID-19. Both conserved end residues are part of each CDR3. Each record gives: V gene, clone size, D gene, J gene, CDR3 protein, CDR3 DNA. D genes are given only for firm matches. Clone size, where shown, is once, few, many, or a class for clones that have expanded.

v_gene: TRBV19
abundance: NA
d_gene: TRBD2
j_gene: TRBJ2-7
CDR3aa: CASMGAGGREQYF
CDR3nt: TGTGCCAGTATGGGAGCGGGGGGACGCGAGCAGTACTTC

v_gene: TRBV18
abundance: NA
d_gene: NA
j_gene: TRBJ2-7
CDR3aa: CASSPLSETEEQYF
CDR3nt: TGTGCCAGCTCACCACTATCAGAAACGGAGGAGCAGTACTTC

v_gene: TRBV6-6
abundance: few
d_gene: NA
j_gene: TRBJ1-2
CDR3aa: CASRRTDASGYTF
CDR3nt: TGTGCCAGCAGGCGTACTGACGCTAGTGGCTACACCTTC

v_gene: TRBV24-1
abundance: NA
d_gene: NA
j_gene: TRBJ2-2
CDR3aa: CATSDRRGGNTGELFF
CDR3nt: TGTGCCACCAGTGATCGGAGAGGGGGGAACACCGGGGAGCTGTTTTTT

v_gene: TRBV28
abundance: NA
d_gene: NA
j_gene: TRBJ1-1
CDR3aa: CASLAGDTEAFF
CDR3nt: TGTGCCAGCTTAGCGGGGGACACTGAAGCTTTCTTT

v_gene: TRBV2
abundance: once
d_gene: NA
j_gene: TRBJ2-7
CDR3aa: CASSGSYEQYF
CDR3nt: TGTGCCAGCTCGGGCTCCTACGAGCAGTACTTC

v_gene: TRBV5-1
abundance: NA
d_gene: NA
j_gene: TRBJ1-4
CDR3aa: CASSLTGEKLFF
CDR3nt: TGCGCCAGCAGCTTAACAGGGGAAAAACTGTTTTTT

v_gene: TRBV6-5
abundance: NA
d_gene: NA
j_gene: TRBJ2-3
CDR3aa: CASSYSGLTGADTQYF
CDR3nt: TGTGCCAGCAGTTACTCGGGGTTGACGGGGGCAGATACGCAGTATTTT

v_gene: TRBV2
abundance: NA
d_gene: NA
j_gene: TRBJ2-7
CDR3aa: CASSGDSGSYEQYF
CDR3nt: TGTGCCAGCAGTGGAGACAGCGGGTCCTACGAGCAGTACTTC

v_gene: TRBV2
abundance: many
d_gene: NA
j_gene: TRBJ2-1
CDR3aa: CASSPYNEQFF
CDR3nt: TGTGCCAGCAGCCCTTACAATGAGCAGTTCTTC

v_gene: TRBV7-4
abundance: NA
d_gene: TRBD2
j_gene: TRBJ2-4
CDR3aa: CASSYARGGNIQYF
CDR3nt: TGTGCCAGCAGCTACGCCCGGGGGGGAAACATTCAGTACTTC

v_gene: TRBV5-1
abundance: NA
d_gene: NA
j_gene: TRBJ1-2
CDR3aa: CASSLLGFYGYTF
CDR3nt: TGCGCCAGCAGCTTGCTGGGCTTCTATGGCTACACCTTC

v_gene: TRBV12-3/TRBV12-4
abundance: NA
d_gene: NA
j_gene: TRBJ1-1
CDR3aa: CASSLVADTEAFF
CDR3nt: TGTGCCAGCAGTTTAGTGGCTGACACTGAAGCTTTCTTT

v_gene: TRBV4-1
abundance: NA
d_gene: TRBD2
j_gene: TRBJ2-2
CDR3aa: CASSQVRFLAGGSDTGELFF
CDR3nt: TGCGCCAGCAGCCAAGTGCGGTTTCTAGCGGGGGGGTCGGACACCGGGGAGCTGTTTTTT

v_gene: TRBV29-1
abundance: NA
d_gene: NA
j_gene: TRBJ2-3
CDR3aa: CSVGQRSTDTQYF
CDR3nt: TGCAGCGTTGGGCAGCGGAGCACAGATACGCAGTATTTT

v_gene: TRBV6-1
abundance: NA
d_gene: TRBD2
j_gene: TRBJ2-7
CDR3aa: CASSGGLAGTTYEQYF
CDR3nt: TGTGCCAGCAGTGGGGGACTAGCGGGGACTACCTACGAGCAGTACTTC

v_gene: TRBV11-2
abundance: NA
d_gene: NA
j_gene: TRBJ1-1
CDR3aa: CASSRTKGSEAFF
CDR3nt: TGTGCCAGCAGCCGGACAAAGGGGTCTGAAGCTTTCTTT

v_gene: TRBV19
abundance: NA
d_gene: NA
j_gene: TRBJ1-3
CDR3aa: CATVSGGNTIYF
CDR3nt: TGTGCCACTGTCTCGGGGGGAAACACCATATATTTT

v_gene: TRBV18
abundance: NA
d_gene: NA
j_gene: TRBJ2-7
CDR3aa: CASSPQQGSYEQYF
CDR3nt: TGTGCCAGCTCACCACAGCAGGGGTCCTACGAGCAGTACTTC

v_gene: TRBV6-6
abundance: NA
d_gene: NA
j_gene: TRBJ1-1
CDR3aa: CASSFVTGNTEAFF
CDR3nt: TGTGCCAGCAGTTTTGTGACGGGAAACACTGAAGCTTTCTTT

v_gene: TRBV6-6
abundance: once
d_gene: TRBD2
j_gene: TRBJ2-7
CDR3aa: CASSYAGVTYEQYF
CDR3nt: TGTGCCAGCAGTTACGCGGGGGTGACCTACGAGCAGTACTTC

v_gene: TRBV5-6
abundance: NA
d_gene: NA
j_gene: TRBJ1-5
CDR3aa: CASSLLPNQPQHF
CDR3nt: TGTGCCAGCAGCCTCCTCCCCAATCAGCCCCAGCATTTT

v_gene: TRBV28
abundance: NA
d_gene: NA
j_gene: TRBJ2-7
CDR3aa: CASSFSSYEQYF
CDR3nt: TGTGCCAGCAGTTTTAGCTCCTACGAGCAGTACTTC

v_gene: TRBV11-2
abundance: few
d_gene: TRBD2
j_gene: TRBJ2-5
CDR3aa: CASSFRLGLGETQYF
CDR3nt: TGTGCCAGCAGCTTCCGATTAGGACTAGGAGAGACCCAGTACTTC

v_gene: TRBV5-8
abundance: NA
d_gene: NA
j_gene: TRBJ1-2
CDR3aa: CASSLNDYGYTF
CDR3nt: TGTGCCAGCAGCCTTAATGACTATGGCTACACCTTC

v_gene: TRBV2
abundance: few
d_gene: TRBD1
j_gene: TRBJ1-5
CDR3aa: CASSQSGTGGNQPQHF
CDR3nt: TGTGCCAGCAGTCAGTCCGGGACAGGGGGCAATCAGCCCCAGCATTTT

v_gene: TRBV6-6
abundance: NA
d_gene: TRBD1
j_gene: TRBJ1-2
CDR3aa: CASSSGQLGYGYTF
CDR3nt: TGTGCCAGCAGTTCGGGACAGCTGGGCTATGGCTACACCTTC

v_gene: TRBV18
abundance: once
d_gene: NA
j_gene: TRBJ2-5
CDR3aa: CASSPDRSAQYF
CDR3nt: TGTGCCAGCTCACCGGACAGATCGGCCCAGTACTTC

v_gene: TRBV5-1
abundance: NA
d_gene: NA
j_gene: TRBJ1-6
CDR3aa: CASSLESRESPLHF
CDR3nt: TGCGCCAGCAGCTTGGAAAGTCGAGAGTCACCCCTCCACTTT

v_gene: TRBV15
abundance: once
d_gene: NA
j_gene: TRBJ1-5
CDR3aa: CATSRDGGGSQPQHF
CDR3nt: TGTGCCACCAGCAGAGACGGCGGAGGTTCTCAGCCCCAGCATTTT

v_gene: TRBV15
abundance: NA
d_gene: TRBD1
j_gene: TRBJ2-4
CDR3aa: CATSGQEIDIQYF
CDR3nt: TGTGCCACCAGCGGACAGGAGATAGACATTCAGTACTTC

v_gene: TRBV29-1
abundance: NA
d_gene: NA
j_gene: TRBJ1-2
CDR3aa: CSVAPRAGGRGYTF
CDR3nt: TGCAGCGTTGCTCCCCGGGCGGGGGGTCGTGGCTACACCTTC

v_gene: TRBV6-6
abundance: NA
d_gene: NA
j_gene: TRBJ2-1
CDR3aa: CATSPSTLVHNEQFF
CDR3nt: TGTGCCACATCTCCTAGCACCCTTGTCCACAATGAGCAGTTCTTC

v_gene: TRBV23-1
abundance: NA
d_gene: TRBD1
j_gene: TRBJ2-7
CDR3aa: CASSRPGQGLDEQYF
CDR3nt: TGCGCCAGCAGTCGGCCGGGACAGGGGTTGGACGAGCAGTACTTC

v_gene: TRBV2
abundance: NA
d_gene: NA
j_gene: TRBJ1-5
CDR3aa: CASSVAVGNQPQHF
CDR3nt: TGTGCCAGCAGTGTGGCGGTAGGAAATCAGCCCCAGCATTTT

v_gene: TRBV5-4
abundance: NA
d_gene: NA
j_gene: TRBJ1-3
CDR3aa: CASSLVPRGRSSGNTIYF
CDR3nt: TGTGCCAGCAGCTTGGTTCCGCGGGGCAGGAGCTCTGGAAACACCATATATTTT

v_gene: TRBV28
abundance: NA
d_gene: NA
j_gene: TRBJ2-5
CDR3aa: CASSLIRYQETQYF
CDR3nt: TGTGCCAGCAGTTTAATCCGGTACCAAGAGACCCAGTACTTC

v_gene: TRBV9
abundance: NA
d_gene: NA
j_gene: TRBJ2-5
CDR3aa: CASSAPPGTPISETQYF
CDR3nt: TGTGCCAGCAGCGCGCCCCCCGGGACTCCAATAAGTGAGACCCAGTACTTC

v_gene: TRBV7-9
abundance: NA
d_gene: NA
j_gene: TRBJ2-3
CDR3aa: CASSSGLRLGTDTQYF
CDR3nt: TGTGCCAGCAGCTCAGGACTGAGGCTCGGCACAGATACGCAGTATTTT

v_gene: TRBV4-1
abundance: NA
d_gene: NA
j_gene: TRBJ1-1
CDR3aa: CASSQDVTRATEAFF
CDR3nt: TGCGCCAGCAGCCAAGATGTGACCAGGGCTACTGAAGCTTTCTTT

v_gene: TRBV3-1/TRBV3-2
abundance: NA
d_gene: NA
j_gene: TRBJ1-1
CDR3aa: CASSPRGGTEAFF
CDR3nt: TGTGCCAGCAGCCCCCGGGGGGGCACTGAAGCTTTCTTT

v_gene: TRBV24-1
abundance: NA
d_gene: NA
j_gene: TRBJ2-7
CDR3aa: CATSDGGGRYEQYF
CDR3nt: TGTGCCACCAGTGATGGGGGGGGGCGATACGAGCAGTACTTC

v_gene: TRBV5-1
abundance: NA
d_gene: TRBD1
j_gene: TRBJ2-3
CDR3aa: CASRGDRSPDTQYF
CDR3nt: TGCGCCAGCAGGGGGGACAGGTCCCCAGATACGCAGTATTTT

v_gene: TRBV18
abundance: NA
d_gene: TRBD1
j_gene: TRBJ1-2
CDR3aa: CASSPPGQYGYTF
CDR3nt: TGTGCCAGCTCACCCCCGGGACAGTATGGCTACACCTTC

v_gene: TRBV9
abundance: NA
d_gene: NA
j_gene: TRBJ2-3
CDR3aa: CASSTRDSPEPQYF
CDR3nt: TGTGCCAGCAGCACGAGGGACTCCCCTGAGCCGCAGTATTTT

v_gene: TRBV7-9
abundance: NA
d_gene: TRBD1
j_gene: TRBJ2-1
CDR3aa: CASSFGTGLQEQFF
CDR3nt: TGTGCCAGCAGCTTCGGGACAGGACTGCAGGAGCAGTTCTTC

v_gene: TRBV18
abundance: NA
d_gene: TRBD1
j_gene: TRBJ1-3
CDR3aa: CASSPQGQGNTIYF
CDR3nt: TGTGCCAGCTCACCACAGGGACAGGGAAACACCATATATTTT

v_gene: TRBV5-8
abundance: NA
d_gene: NA
j_gene: TRBJ1-2
CDR3aa: CASSLSMRGGGYTF
CDR3nt: TGTGCCAGCAGCTTGAGTATGCGGGGAGGGGGCTACACCTTC

v_gene: TRBV4-1
abundance: NA
d_gene: NA
j_gene: TRBJ1-1
CDR3aa: CASSQGGGSEAFF
CDR3nt: TGCGCCAGCAGCCAAGGTGGAGGATCAGAAGCTTTCTTT

v_gene: TRBV7-9
abundance: NA
d_gene: NA
j_gene: TRBJ1-5
CDR3aa: CASSLGQHQSQHF
CDR3nt: TGTGCCAGCAGCTTGGGGCAACATCAGTCCCAGCATTTT

v_gene: TRBV9
abundance: once
d_gene: NA
j_gene: TRBJ2-5
CDR3aa: CASSVLQGETQYF
CDR3nt: TGTGCCAGCAGCGTACTCCAGGGAGAGACCCAGTACTTC

v_gene: TRBV9
abundance: NA
d_gene: NA
j_gene: TRBJ1-1
CDR3aa: CASSVEGRGANTEAFF
CDR3nt: TGTGCCAGCAGCGTAGAGGGTCGGGGGGCGAACACTGAAGCTTTCTTT